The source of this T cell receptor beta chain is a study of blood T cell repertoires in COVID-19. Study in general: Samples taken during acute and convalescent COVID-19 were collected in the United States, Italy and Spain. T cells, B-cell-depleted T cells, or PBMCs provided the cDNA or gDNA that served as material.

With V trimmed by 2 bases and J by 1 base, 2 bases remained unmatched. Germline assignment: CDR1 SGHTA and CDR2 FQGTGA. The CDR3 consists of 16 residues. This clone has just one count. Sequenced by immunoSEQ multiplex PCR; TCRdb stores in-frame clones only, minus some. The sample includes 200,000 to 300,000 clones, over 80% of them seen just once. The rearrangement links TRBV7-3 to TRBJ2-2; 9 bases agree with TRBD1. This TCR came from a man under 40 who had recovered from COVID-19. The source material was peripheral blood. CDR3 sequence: CASSLSGQGNTGELFF. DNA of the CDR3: TGTGCCAGCAGCTTATCGGGACAGGGGAACACCGGGGAGCTGTTTTTT.